The text below deals with one T cell receptor (beta chain). No antigen is known for it. Base qualities were left out, and no much larger clone turns up one base away. Germline trimming: 6 bases from V, 5 bases from J; junction bases outside gene matches: 26. The CDR3 spans 22 residues, from the cysteine through the phenylalanine. The retained sequence is limited to the CDR3, 66 bases, with the frame set at the first base. CDR1 and CDR2, per the germline V gene, are SGHRS and YFSETQ. Patients with a history of autoimmune disease or receiving systemic immunosuppression were excluded from the trial. Peripheral blood for TCR sequencing was collected from all dose cohorts at baseline, on cycle 4 day 1, and on cycle 7 day 1. Samples were obtained from an open-label, multicenter, first-in-human phase I dose-escalation trial of ivuxolimab. Adults with locally advanced or metastatic head and neck squamous cell, hepatocellular, melanoma or renal cell carcinoma were enrolled in the trial. Before TCR sequencing, CD4+ and CD8+ T cells were separately sorted from peripheral blood.

Genomic DNA was isolated from the sorted cells so that the TCRbeta CDR3 region could be sequenced. The immunoSEQ Assay was used for sequencing of TCRbeta CDR3 regions. The clones in this table, taken by TCRdb from immuneACCESS, are in-frame only. Not every clone is retained; where verified, under half of the shortfall comes from an unresolved V gene, and the cause of the rest is unknown. Within this sample are 20,000 to 30,000 clones, with more than 80% of them counted one time only. The biggest ten clones account for approximately 17% of the sample. The data originate from a study of OX40 agonist ivuxolimab in advanced cancers. Describing the broader study: The costimulatory receptor OX40 (CD134) was targeted by ivuxolimab, a fully human IgG2 agonistic monoclonal antibody. The point of sequencing TCRbeta in the periphery was to test whether ivuxolimab changed TCR sequence diversity and drove clonal T-cell expansion. The paper reports the monotherapy dose-escalation portion (N = 52 patients) of the phase I ivuxolimab trial. Prior anti-PD-1, anti-PD-L1 or anti-CTLA-4 therapy was permitted, and checkpoint inhibitors had been received by around 39% of dose-escalation patients. Partial responses were achieved by three dose-escalation patients, of whom one had hepatocellular carcinoma and two had cutaneous melanoma. Of the roughly 52 dose-escalation patients, hepatocellular carcinoma was present in around 20, melanoma in approximately 15, renal cell carcinoma in 9 and head and neck cancer in 9. A male proportion of around 80% and a mean age of roughly 58 years, ranging from 23 to 79, were recorded for the dose-escalation cohort. Intravenous ivuxolimab was administered to patients every 2 weeks at six dose levels: 0.01, 0.1, 0.3, 1.5, 3 and 10 mg/kg.

On the study overall, not on this receptor specifically: The antigen specificity of the peripheral T cells that underwent clonal expansion was not determined. At doses from 0.1 to 3.0 mg/kg, clonal expansion was seen in both CD4+ and CD8+ blood T cells between baseline and week 6. Low levels of normalized T-cell clonal expansion were also seen in some nonresponding patients. After ivuxolimab, expanded clones were on average more numerous among CD8+ T cells than among CD4+ T cells. In the 0.1-3.0 mg/kg groups, partial responders had among the lowest normalized peripheral clonal expansion, particularly in CD8+ T cells.

This clonotype was obtained from an adult with an advanced solid tumor such as melanoma, head and neck, liver or kidney cancer. Here the chain combines TRBV5-1 and TRBJ2-5; 15 bases in the junction line up with TRBD2. Specimen: CD4+ or CD8+ T cells sorted from blood, collected in a trial of the OX40 agonist ivuxolimab. CDR3 sequence: CASTPGIPGDGLAGGTRETQYF. The DNA sequence is as follows: TGCGCCAGCACCCCCGGTATTCCCGGCGACGGACTAGCGGGGGGGACGAGGGAGACCCAGTACTTC. The reference TRBV5-1 and TRBJ2-5 proteins fill in what lies around the CDR3, so the full variable domain reads KAGVTQTPRYLIKTRGQQVTLSCSPISGHRSVSWYQQTPGQGLQFLFEYFSETQRNKGNFPGRFSGRQFSNSRSEMNVSTLELGDSALYLCASTPGIPGDGLAGGTRETQYFGPGTRLLVL.